A single TCR beta chain is shown here with its context. The antigen remains unidentified. This entry belongs to a study of shared clonotypes between healthy human individuals. V lost 0 bases to trimming and J lost 5 bases, with 11 bases between them. From germline, CDR1 is SGHRS and CDR2 YFSETQ. This CDR3 has 14 residues. Overall study findings and caveats: When compared with the clonotypes that were shared by all four sorted-subset donors, the non-shared clonotypes turned out to have lower generation probabilities.

Repertoires were generated with immunoSEQ multiplex PCR, while TCRdb's copy carries only in-frame clones and drops some. The data contain about 2.3 million clones, more than 85% of them singletons. The specimen sequenced was naive CD4+ T cells from PBMCs. Subset meaning: CD45RA+ positively selected. This TCR was sampled from a man aged 18 to 29 in good health. Some clones in this sample may be carry-over from other donors' samples. The chain combines TRBV5-1 with TRBJ1-2; D is undetermined. CDR3 DNA: TGCGCCAGCAGCTTGGAAAACAGAAATTATGGCTACACCTTC. It translates to CASSLENRNYGYTF. Combining the CDR3 with reference TRBV5-1 and TRBJ1-2 gives the whole variable domain KAGVTQTPRYLIKTRGQQVTLSCSPISGHRSVSWYQQTPGQGLQFLFEYFSETQRNKGNFPGRFSGRQFSNSRSEMNVSTLELGDSALYLCASSLENRNYGYTFGSGTRLTVV.